A single sample is the source of the 11 T cell receptor beta chains below, sequenced in a study of blood T cell repertoires in COVID-19. Here immunoSEQ multiplex PCR was the method, and the copy in TCRdb shows in-frame clones only, minus some. The repertoire holds some 250,000 clones, with more than 80% as singletons. Sequencing used peripheral blood. The origin of the receptors is a woman at least 80 years old with COVID-19, enrolled during active disease.

CDR3: CASSRDSRGDQPQHF. The CDR3 DNA sequence: TGTGCCAGCAGTCGGGACAGCAGAGGTGATCAGCCCCAGCATTTT. The chain uses TRBV2 and TRBJ1-5, with 7 bases fitting TRBD1. V shed 5 bases and J 5 bases; nucleotides not matched to a gene: 9. Germline V gives CDR1 SNHLY, CDR2 FYNNEI. The CDR3 length is 15 residues. The variable domain in full, completed from reference TRBV2 and TRBJ1-5, reads EPEVTQTPSHQVTQMGQEVILRCVPISNHLYFYWYRQILGQKVEFLVSFYNNEISEKSEIFDDQFSVERPDGSNFTLKIRSTKLEDSAMYFCASSRDSRGDQPQHFGDGTRLSIL.

V is TRBV7-2 and J is TRBJ1-2; 8 bases align to TRBD1. This CDR3 region has 13 residues. V trimming: 3 bases; J trimming: 10 bases; junction bases outside the gene matches: 7. From germline, CDR1 is SGHTA and CDR2 FQGNSA. The DNA for the CDR3 is TGTGCCAGCAGCTTGAGGACAGGGCGGGACTACACCTTC. Translated, it gives CASSLRTGRDYTF.

This chain connects TRBV19 to TRBJ1-2, with D uncertain. The CDR3 totals 14 residues. CDR1 LNHDA and CDR2 SQIVND come from the germline V gene (reference sequence). Between the trimmed V and J ends, which lost 2 bases and 2 bases, there was a span of 9 bases. The CDR3 DNA reads as TGTGCCAGTAGTATATCTGCGGGGAACTATGGCTACACCTTC. This gives the protein CASSISAGNYGYTF.

The chain has TRBV28 and TRBJ2-3, with 7 bases lining up with TRBD2. From germline, CDR1 is MDHEN and CDR2 SYDVKM. J gave up 8 bases and V 5 bases, and 16 bases lay outside the gene matches. CDR3 length: 16 residues. For the CDR3, the DNA is TGTGCCAGCAGTCCCGGGGGAGGGACTCCTCTTGGTACGCAGTATTTT. Encoded protein: CASSPGGGTPLGTQYF.

This clone was seen only a few times. The chain couples TRBV12-3 or TRBV12-4 to TRBJ1-4; a possible D gene is TRBD1 (5 bases). Trimming left V 1 base short and J 10 bases short, with 10 bases between. The CDR3 length is 13 residues. CDR3 loop: CASSLGAGPKLFF. The CDR3 DNA follows: TGTGCCAGCAGTTTAGGGGCAGGGCCAAAACTGTTTTTT.

The genes are TRBV11-2 and TRBJ1-2; D is unclear. Trimming pared 5 bases from V and 5 bases from J, leaving 18 bases between. Germline-derived CDR1 and CDR2 are SGHAT and FQNNGV. The length of the CDR3 is 15 residues. The CDR3 loop is CASSPSGRGVYGYTF. CDR3 DNA: TGTGCCAGCAGCCCGTCGGGGAGAGGCGTGTATGGCTACACCTTC.

The chain carries TRBV18 and TRBJ2-4; tentatively, D is TRBD1 (5 bases). The CDR3 has 18 residues. Trimming removed 0 bases at V and 0 bases at J, with 15 bases between. Germline CDR1 and CDR2: KGHSH and LQKENI. CDR3 region: CASSPPDTSTVAKNIQYF. The CDR3 DNA sequence: TGTGCCAGCTCACCACCGGACACAAGTACCGTAGCCAAAAACATTCAGTACTTC.

V and J are TRBV5-5 and TRBJ2-5, with TRBD1 matching 7 bases. Unmatched junction bases numbered 6, after V lost 0 bases and J lost 4 bases. The CDR3 has 15 amino acids. Germline CDR1 and CDR2: SGHKS and YYEKEE (reference sequence). The CDR3 sequence: CASSLAPGTVETQYF. The CDR3 DNA follows: TGTGCCAGCAGCTTGGCACCCGGGACAGTAGAGACCCAGTACTTC.

The genes are TRBV7-8 and TRBJ2-5, with TRBD2 as a possible D gene (7 bases). The ends were cut back, 2 bases at V and 4 bases at J, with 17 bases in the middle. Germline V gene data show CDR1 as SGHVS and CDR2 as FQNEAQ. The CDR3 is 16 amino acids. The CDR3 here is CASSLRGGARSETQYF. In DNA, the CDR3 is TGTGCCAGCAGCTTACGCGGGGGCGCACGTTCAGAGACCCAGTACTTC. Full variable domain (remainder filled in from reference TRBV7-8 and TRBJ2-5): GAGVSQSPRYKVAKRGQDVALRCDPISGHVSLFWYQQALGQGPEFLTYFQNEAQLDKSGLPSDRFFAERPEGSVSTLKIQRTQQEDSAVYLCASSLRGGARSETQYFGPGTRLLVL.

This clone was recorded only once. This chain joins TRBV5-4 and TRBJ2-7, with 7 bases aligning to TRBD1. The CDR3 has 13 residues. Trimming cost V 4 bases and J 3 bases; bases outside gene matches: 4. Germline V gene lookup returns CDR1 SGHNT and CDR2 YYREEE (reference sequence). CDR3 bases: TGTGCCAGCAGCGGACGGGACAGCTACGAGCAGTACTTC. Protein: CASSGRDSYEQYF.

In its sample, this clone was seen a few times. The V gene is TRBV3-1 (or the pseudogene TRBV3-2), the J gene TRBJ2-3, with 7 bases fitting TRBD2. This CDR3 comprises 15 residues. After removal of 0 bases from V and 3 bases from J, the junction contained 3 bases not matched to a gene. CDR1 is LGHDT, CDR2 YNNKEL, per germline (reference sequence). The CDR3 DNA reads TGTGCCAGCAGCCAAGAGCTACTAGCGACAGATACGCAGTATTTT. Protein sequence: CASSQELLATDTQYF.